The clone carrying this TCR beta chain was counted a few times. Its antigen is unknown. The data are from a study of T-cell memory formation after mild COVID-19. The TCR alpha and TCR beta cDNA libraries, bearing sample barcodes and UMIs, were generated by 5'RACE using constant-segment primers. TCRdb redid the calling of the 5' RACE reads with MiXCR, one entry per CDR3 protein. The table lists about 190,000 distinct CDR3 sequences, approximately 16% of them singletons. This CDR3 region has 15 residues. Deletions cut 1 base from V and 4 bases from J, with 14 bases between. CDR1 and CDR2 from the germline V gene are SGHDT and YYEEEE. Study results and limitations: Balance between CD4 and CD8 was seen in clones contracting day 15 to 85, and a CD4+ lean was seen in later expanders. Among CD4+ contracting clones, most were CM and EM, and CD8+ ones EMRA. Memory sampled before infection contained some responding clones, suggesting cross-reactive memory joined.

Source material: PBMCs or a T cell subset sorted from them (not recorded which). The chain recombines TRBV5-6 with TRBJ2-5; weak D call: TRBD2 (6 bases). This clonotype was obtained from an adult woman who had mild COVID-19 (a few samples of this study predate the infection). Cell type and time point are not known. The CDR3 loop reads CASSLLAGSRETQYF. CDR3 nucleotide sequence: TGTGCCAGCAGCTTGCTGGCGGGGTCCCGAGAGACCCAGTACTTC. Combining the CDR3 with reference TRBV5-6 and TRBJ2-5 gives the whole variable domain DAGVTQSPTHLIKTRGQQVTLRCSPKSGHDTVSWYQQALGQGPQFIFQYYEEEERQRGNFPDRFSGHQFPNYSSELNVNALLLGDSALYLCASSLLAGSRETQYFGPGTRLLVL.